The sequence of this T cell receptor beta chain was determined in a study of cytomegalovirus exposure and HLA in healthy donors. From germline, CDR1 is SEHNR and CDR2 FQNEAQ (reference sequence). The CDR3 spans 13 residues. Each donor's status was that of a healthy bone marrow donor. There were likely unrecorded immune exposures, though donors were nominally healthy when sampled. Vbeta (60) and Jbeta (13) primers were used in the PCR. Using immunoSEQ multiplex PCR, the repertoire was profiled, and TCRdb retains in-frame clones only, with some absent. The profile covers 160,000 or so clones, with 60% to 85% appearing a single time and 6.5% to 9% taken by the ten largest. To note about this clone: The antigen is not known. Its ends do not fully match the called genes, so a read error is possible.

Regarding the study as a whole: Several top significant clusters appeared, in a later analysis, to be linked to common viral pathogens.

The receptor was isolated from a woman in her 40s in good health and CMV-seropositive. The specimen was PBMCs. The chain is built from TRBV7-9 and TRBJ1-6; D not certain. CDR3 nucleotide sequence: TGTTCCAGCAGCTTCTCGGGAAGTTCACCCCTCCACTTT. Translated, it gives CSSSFSGSSPLHF. The entire variable domain, with the rest obtained from reference TRBV7-9 and TRBJ1-6, is as follows: DTGVSQNPRHKITKRGQNVTFRCDPISEHNRLYWYRQTLGQGPEFLTYFQNEAQLEKSRLLSDRFSAERPKGSFSTLEIQRTEQGDSAMYLCSSSFSGSSPLHFGNGTRLTVT.